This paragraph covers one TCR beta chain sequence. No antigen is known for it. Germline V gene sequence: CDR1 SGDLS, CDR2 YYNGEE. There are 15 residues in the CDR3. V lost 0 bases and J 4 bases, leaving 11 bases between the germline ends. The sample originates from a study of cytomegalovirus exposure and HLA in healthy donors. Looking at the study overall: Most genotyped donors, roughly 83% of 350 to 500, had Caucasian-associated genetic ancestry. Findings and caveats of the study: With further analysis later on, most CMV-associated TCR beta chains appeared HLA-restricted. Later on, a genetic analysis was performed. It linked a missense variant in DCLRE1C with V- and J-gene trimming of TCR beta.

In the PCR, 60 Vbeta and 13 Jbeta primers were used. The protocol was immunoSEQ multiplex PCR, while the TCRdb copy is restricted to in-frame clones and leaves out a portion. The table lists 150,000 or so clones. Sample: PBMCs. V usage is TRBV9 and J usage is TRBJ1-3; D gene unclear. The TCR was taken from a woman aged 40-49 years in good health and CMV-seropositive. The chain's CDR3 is CASSVGGEAGNTIYF. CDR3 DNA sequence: TGTGCCAGCAGCGTAGGTGGGGAGGCGGGAAACACCATATATTTT.